The sequence of this T cell receptor (beta chain) was determined in a study of immune heterogeneity within non-small cell lung tumors. Overall study context: A few squamous cell carcinomas, some eleven non-squamous carcinomas and 1 not otherwise specified made up the tumors. General study results and limits: Dominant CDR3 beta clonotypes repeated across a patient's tumor loci, while different loci held unique high-frequency clones. Local T-cell clonality and local tumor mutational burden correlated moderately but significantly (R about 0.34). Comparison across individual patients showed largely distinct high-frequency T-cell receptor beta clonotypes.

Bulk tumor genomic DNA, roughly 600 ng per sample, was the template. Primary tumors were biopsied several times each, far apart, intraoperatively. Curative surgical treatment was performed in patients who had newly diagnosed, untreated non-small cell lung cancer. Concerning this clonotype itself: Its antigen is unknown. A junction end diverges from the germline sequence, so it may reflect a read error.

TCR beta CDR3 amplification used multiplex PCR with 32 V and 13 J primers. TCRdb re-derived calls from the multiplex PCR reads in MiXCR, one entry per CDR3 protein. The table records under 35,000 distinct CDR3 sequences, approximately 30% of them present only once. This TCR derives from a man aged 40-50 years with non-small cell lung cancer. Sequenced material: lung tumor tissue.

This chain's CDR3 is CSVEAQGNEKVFF. The DNA of the CDR3 is TGCAGCGTTGAAGCACAGGGGAATGAAAAAGTGTTTTTT. This chain joins TRBV29-1 and TRBJ1-4; 7 nucleotides line up with TRBD1. CDR3 length: 13 residues. From germline, CDR1 is SQVTM and CDR2 ANQGSEA.